This is a list of T cell receptor beta chains from one sample in a study of blood T cell repertoires in COVID-19. Clones were read by immunoSEQ multiplex PCR, and TCRdb kept only the in-frame ones, dropping some. The sample contains tens of thousands of clones, 75% to 95% of which appear only once. The sample was peripheral blood. The receptors come from a woman in her forties or fifties in a cohort sampled during active COVID-19. Both conserved end residues are part of each CDR3. The D gene is left open where the match is weak. Not all rows give a size; the values are once, few, many and, for expanded clones, a class.

abundance	v_gene	d_gene	j_gene	CDR3nt	CDR3aa
NA	TRBV30	NA	TRBJ1-2	TGTGCCTGGAGTGTAGAGAGCTTCTATGGCTACACCTTC	CAWSVESFYGYTF
once	TRBV7-9	NA	TRBJ2-7	TGTGCCAGCAGCTTAGGGGCCATGAGCTCCTACGAGCAGTACTTC	CASSLGAMSSYEQYF
NA	TRBV6-6	TRBD1	TRBJ1-2	TGTGCCAGCAGTTCGGACAGGGAGTGGGATGGCTACACCTTC	CASSSDREWDGYTF
NA	TRBV11-3	TRBD2	TRBJ2-3	TGTGCCAGCAGCTTAGAGGGACTAGCACTAGATACGCAGTATTTT	CASSLEGLALDTQYF
NA	TRBV11-3	TRBD1	TRBJ2-7	TGTGCCAGCAGCTTAGGGACAGGGGGCATCTACGAGCAGTACTTC	CASSLGTGGIYEQYF
NA	TRBV3-1/TRBV3-2	NA	TRBJ1-5	TGTGCCAGCAGCCAAGAATGGGGAGCGGGCAATCAGCCCCAGCATTTT	CASSQEWGAGNQPQHF
NA	TRBV10-3	TRBD1	TRBJ1-1	TGTGCCATTAGGACAGGGGACATCACTGAAGCTTTCTTT	CAIRTGDITEAFF
NA	TRBV19	NA	TRBJ2-5	TGTGCCAGTAGTACCCTCGGACAACAAGAGACCCAGTACTTC	CASSTLGQQETQYF
NA	TRBV19	TRBD1	TRBJ2-2	TGTGCCAGTAGTAACGGACAGGGGGTCGCCGGGGAGCTGTTTTTT	CASSNGQGVAGELFF
NA	TRBV11-3	TRBD1	TRBJ2-2	TGTGCCAGCAGCCCCGGACAGGGGGCCGGGAGCGGGGAGCTGTTTTTT	CASSPGQGAGSGELFF
NA	TRBV3-1/TRBV3-2	TRBD2	TRBJ2-3	TGTGCCAGCAGCCATACACTAGCGGGGGGGCTGAGAAGCTTTGGGAATACGCAGTATTTT	CASSHTLAGGLRSFGNTQYF
NA	TRBV10-3	TRBD2	TRBJ2-3	TGTGCCATCAGTGAGTCTAGAACTAGCGGCACAGATACGCAGTATTTT	CAISESRTSGTDTQYF
NA	TRBV28	NA	TRBJ2-1	TGTGCCAGCAGTCTCGACGAGCGGTCCTACAATGAGCAGTTCTTC	CASSLDERSYNEQFF
NA	TRBV30	TRBD1	TRBJ1-2	TGTGCCTGGAGTGTACGAGGGGGCGCTAATGGCTACACCTTC	CAWSVRGGANGYTF
NA	TRBV3-1/TRBV3-2	TRBD1	TRBJ1-6	TGTGCCAGCAGCCAGGGGCCCGGGACAGGTTTCTCCCCCCTCCACTTT	CASSQGPGTGFSPLHF
NA	TRBV10-2	TRBD2	TRBJ2-5	TGCGCCAGCAGCCGCCCGGGACTAGCCCAAGAGACCCAGTACTTC	CASSRPGLAQETQYF
NA	TRBV6-5	NA	TRBJ1-1	TGTGCCAGCAGGTGGACGGGGGGCACTGAAGCTTTCTTT	CASRWTGGTEAFF
NA	TRBV7-9	NA	TRBJ1-1	TGTGCCAGCAGCCTGGGAGGTGCTAAGAACACTGAAGCTTTCTTT	CASSLGGAKNTEAFF
NA	TRBV5-5	NA	TRBJ1-2	TGTGCCAGCAGTTTCACGGGAGGGACGGGTGGCTACACCTTC	CASSFTGGTGGYTF
NA	TRBV28	NA	TRBJ1-1	TGTGCCAGCAGTCCGGCCGCCCTGACAGAGGACACTGAAGCTTTCTTT	CASSPAALTEDTEAFF
NA	TRBV6-5	TRBD1	TRBJ1-1	TGTGCCAGCAGTTCATGGAGGACAGGAACTTTACGAGCTTTCTTT	CASSSWRTGTLRAFF
NA	TRBV5-1	TRBD2	TRBJ2-7	TGCGCCAGCAGCTTACGCAGGACTAGCGGGAGTTCCTACGAGCAGTACTTC	CASSLRRTSGSSYEQYF
NA	TRBV5-1	NA	TRBJ2-7	TGCGCCAGCAGCTCCACCTCGAGGCCCACCTACGAGCAGTACTTC	CASSSTSRPTYEQYF
NA	TRBV30	NA	TRBJ2-7	TGTGCCTGGAGGAGGCAGGGGGGTCTTGGCGAGCAGTACTTC	CAWRRQGGLGEQYF
NA	TRBV10-1	TRBD2	TRBJ2-3	TGCGCCAGCAGTGAAGCGGGGGGCGACACAGATACGCAGTATTTT	CASSEAGGDTDTQYF
NA	TRBV10-3	NA	TRBJ1-1	TGTGCCATCAAGGAGGGGAGCGATGAAGCTTTCTTT	CAIKEGSDEAFF
NA	TRBV7-2	NA	TRBJ1-1	TGTGCCAGCAGCTTTGGGGCGTTTTGGGTCACTGAAGCTTTCTTT	CASSFGAFWVTEAFF
NA	TRBV30	NA	TRBJ2-3	TGTGCCTGGAGTTCTGGCACAGATACGCAGTATTTT	CAWSSGTDTQYF
NA	TRBV5-1	TRBD2	TRBJ2-1	TGCGCCAGCAGCTTTGGCGGGGGGGTCAATGAGCAGTTCTTC	CASSFGGGVNEQFF
NA	TRBV27	NA	TRBJ2-7	TGTGCCAGCAGTGGGGGACAAAACTACGAGCAGTACTTC	CASSGGQNYEQYF
NA	TRBV14	TRBD2	TRBJ2-1	TGTGCCAGCAGCCAGGCTGGGACTAGCGGGAGTATTGAGCAGTTCTTC	CASSQAGTSGSIEQFF
few	TRBV5-8	NA	TRBJ2-6	TGTGCCAGCAGCTTGAGGGGCTCTGGGGCCAACGTCCTGACTTTC	CASSLRGSGANVLTF
NA	TRBV6-5	NA	TRBJ2-5	TGTGCCAGCAGTTCTTCTTCAGAGACCCAGTACTTC	CASSSSSETQYF
NA	TRBV6-6	TRBD1	TRBJ1-1	TGTGCCAGCAGTGGGGACAGGGGGCTGGTGAACACTGAAGCTTTCTTT	CASSGDRGLVNTEAFF
NA	TRBV5-4	NA	TRBJ1-2	TGTGCCAGCAGCTTGCAGGGTGGCTATGGCTACACCTTC	CASSLQGGYGYTF
NA	TRBV5-6	NA	TRBJ1-4	TGTGCCAGCAGCTTGGCAGGGCATGGGGAAAAACTGTTTTTT	CASSLAGHGEKLFF
NA	TRBV29-1	NA	TRBJ2-4	TGCAGCGTTGTTATAGCCAAAAACATTCAGTACTTC	CSVVIAKNIQYF
NA	TRBV7-9	TRBD2	TRBJ2-5	TGTGCCAGCAGCCCCCGACTAGCGGGGGGCCGAAAAGAGACCCAGTACTTC	CASSPRLAGGRKETQYF
NA	TRBV27	TRBD1	TRBJ2-1	TGTGCCAGCAGGAACCCCCGGGACAGGCTGTCCTACAATGAGCAGTTCTTC	CASRNPRDRLSYNEQFF
NA	TRBV11-2	TRBD1	TRBJ1-1	TGTGCCAGCAGAGCCCCGGGACAGGGTCTAGTAGCTTTCTTT	CASRAPGQGLVAFF
NA	TRBV18	TRBD2	TRBJ2-5	TGTGCCAGCTCACTCGGGACTAGCGGGAGTGGGCAAGAGACCCAGTACTTC	CASSLGTSGSGQETQYF
NA	TRBV7-2	NA	TRBJ1-6	TGTGCCAGCAGCTTAGTCTCAGGGGCGAATTCACCCCTCCACTTT	CASSLVSGANSPLHF
few	TRBV27	TRBD1	TRBJ1-6	TGTGCCAGCAAGCAGGGACAGGGGATTTCACCCCTCCACTTT	CASKQGQGISPLHF
NA	TRBV7-8	NA	TRBJ1-2	TGTGCCAGCAGCTTCCCGAACGAGGATGGCTACACCTTC	CASSFPNEDGYTF
NA	TRBV3-1/TRBV3-2	NA	TRBJ2-1	TGTGCCAGCAGCCAAGAAGGAGGGTTCGATGAGCAGTTCTTC	CASSQEGGFDEQFF
once	TRBV6-6	NA	TRBJ2-7	TGTGCCAGCAGTTACCTCGGCAGGGGGGACTACGAGCAGTACTTC	CASSYLGRGDYEQYF
NA	TRBV24-1	TRBD1	TRBJ2-7	TGTGCCACCAGTGATGCCTCGACAGGGTTCGAGCAGTACTTC	CATSDASTGFEQYF
NA	TRBV25-1	TRBD1	TRBJ1-6	TGTGCCAGCAGCCTCAGGGGGCCCCCCCAACGCTACTTT	CASSLRGPPQRYF
NA	TRBV3-1/TRBV3-2	NA	TRBJ2-2	TGTGCCAGCAGACTCCTGGGGGGACACACCGGGGAGCTGTTTTTT	CASRLLGGHTGELFF
once	TRBV27	TRBD1	TRBJ2-1	TGTGCCAGCAGCCCCGGGACAGGGCTCTCCTACAATGAGCAGTTCTTC	CASSPGTGLSYNEQFF
NA	TRBV28	NA	TRBJ1-2	TGTGCCAGCAGCCCTATCCTAACAGAGTTGTATGGCTACACCTTC	CASSPILTELYGYTF
NA	TRBV13	NA	TRBJ2-7	TGTGCCAGCAGCTTAGCCGGGACTGCCTACGAGCAGTACTTC	CASSLAGTAYEQYF
NA	TRBV28	TRBD1	TRBJ1-3	TGTGCCAGCAGACCCCGTTTTGGGACAGTTTTTTACTCTGGAAACACCATATATTTT	CASRPRFGTVFYSGNTIYF
NA	TRBV2	NA	TRBJ2-5	TGTGCCAGCAGTGGGGACTTCCAAGAGACCCAGTACTTC	CASSGDFQETQYF
NA	TRBV30	NA	TRBJ1-4	TGTGCCTGGAGTATGGGCAGCCCCAATGAAAAACTGTTTTTT	CAWSMGSPNEKLFF
NA	TRBV19	TRBD2	TRBJ2-1	TGTGCCAGTAGTCCAGACTCCCACGGGGGGAATGAGCAGTTCTTC	CASSPDSHGGNEQFF